This T cell receptor (beta chain) was observed in a study of blood T cells in healthy people across ages. Study observations and caveats: Comparison with aged donors showed that long-lived donors had more naive CD4+ cells and higher diversity.

The authors ran a second PCR of about 6 to 11 cycles using a sample-barcoded 5' primer and a J-beta primer mix. Using its own MiXCR run on the 5' RACE reads, TCRdb lists one record per CDR3 protein. This table has some 1.4 million distinct CDR3 sequences, roughly 45% appearing once. Turning to this clonotype: Its antigen is unknown.

After removal of 4 bases from V and 6 bases from J, the junction contained 12 bases not matched to a gene. Germline V gives CDR1 DFQATT, CDR2 SNEGSKA (reference sequence). This CDR3 comprises 15 residues. The receptor was derived from a woman in her late teens or twenties in good health. J is TRBJ2-1 and V is TRBV20-1; 7 bases agree with TRBD2. The sample was blood. The CDR3: CSANHVLAELNEQFF. In DNA, the CDR3 is TGCAGTGCTAACCACGTCCTAGCGGAGCTCAATGAGCAGTTCTTC.